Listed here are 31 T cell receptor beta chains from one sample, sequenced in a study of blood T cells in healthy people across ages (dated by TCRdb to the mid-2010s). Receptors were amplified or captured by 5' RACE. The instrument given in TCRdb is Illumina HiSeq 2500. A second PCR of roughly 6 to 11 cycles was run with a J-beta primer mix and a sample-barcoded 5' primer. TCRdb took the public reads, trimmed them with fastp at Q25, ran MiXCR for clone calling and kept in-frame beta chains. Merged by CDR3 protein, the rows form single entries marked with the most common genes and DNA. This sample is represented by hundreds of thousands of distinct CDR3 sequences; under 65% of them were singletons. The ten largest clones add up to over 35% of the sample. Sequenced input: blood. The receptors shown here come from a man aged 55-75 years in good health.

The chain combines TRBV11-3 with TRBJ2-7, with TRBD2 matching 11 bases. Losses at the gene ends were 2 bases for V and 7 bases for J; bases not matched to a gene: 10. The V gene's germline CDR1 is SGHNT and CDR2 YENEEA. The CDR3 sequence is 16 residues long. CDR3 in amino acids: CASSLFSGGAYNEQYF. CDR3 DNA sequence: TGTGCCAGCAGCTTATTTAGCGGGGGGGCCTACAATGAGCAGTACTTC.

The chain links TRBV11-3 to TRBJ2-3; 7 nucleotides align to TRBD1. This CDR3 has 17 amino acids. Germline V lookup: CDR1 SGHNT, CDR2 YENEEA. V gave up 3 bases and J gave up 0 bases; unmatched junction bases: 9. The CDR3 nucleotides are TGTGCCAGCAGCTTCCACCTCACAGGGGTTAGCACAGATACGCAGTATTTT. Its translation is CASSFHLTGVSTDTQYF. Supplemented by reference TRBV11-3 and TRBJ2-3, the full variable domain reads EAGVVQSPRYKIIEKKQPVAFWCNPISGHNTLYWYLQNLGQGPELLIRYENEEAVDDSQLPKDRFSAERLKGVDSTLKIQPAELGDSAVYLCASSFHLTGVSTDTQYFGPGTRLTVL.

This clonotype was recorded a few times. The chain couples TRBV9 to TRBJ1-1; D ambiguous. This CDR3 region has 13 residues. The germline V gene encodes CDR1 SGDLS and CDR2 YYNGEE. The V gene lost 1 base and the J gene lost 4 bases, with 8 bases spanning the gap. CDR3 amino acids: CASSVRGTTEAFF. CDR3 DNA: TGTGCCAGCAGCGTACGGGGTACCACTGAAGCTTTCTTT.

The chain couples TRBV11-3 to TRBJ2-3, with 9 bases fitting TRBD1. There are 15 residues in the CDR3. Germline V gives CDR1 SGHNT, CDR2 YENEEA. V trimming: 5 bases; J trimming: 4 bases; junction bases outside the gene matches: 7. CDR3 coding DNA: TGTGCCAGCAGCACAGGGGGCAGGGAGGCAGATACGCAGTATTTT. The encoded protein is CASSTGGREADTQYF.

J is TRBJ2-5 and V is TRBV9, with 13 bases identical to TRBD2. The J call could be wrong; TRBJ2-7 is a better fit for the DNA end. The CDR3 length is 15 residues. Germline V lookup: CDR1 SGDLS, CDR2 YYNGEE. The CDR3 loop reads CASSAGLAGPDEQYF. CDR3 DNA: TGTGCCAGCAGCGCGGGACTAGCGGGGCCCGACGAGCAGTACTTC.

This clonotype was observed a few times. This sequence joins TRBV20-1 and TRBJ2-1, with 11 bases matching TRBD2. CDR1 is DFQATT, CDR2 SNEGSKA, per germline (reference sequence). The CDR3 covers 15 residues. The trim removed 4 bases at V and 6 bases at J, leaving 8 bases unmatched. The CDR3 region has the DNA TGCAGTGCTACCCTTAGCGGGGGGGCACGCAATGAGCAGTTCTTC. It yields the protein CSATLSGGARNEQFF.

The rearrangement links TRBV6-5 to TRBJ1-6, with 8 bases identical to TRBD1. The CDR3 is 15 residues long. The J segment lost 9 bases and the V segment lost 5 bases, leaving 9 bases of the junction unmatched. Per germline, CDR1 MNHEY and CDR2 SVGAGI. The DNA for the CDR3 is TGTGCCAGCAGTCGCGGGCCTACAGGGGGTTCACCCCTCCACTTT. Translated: CASSRGPTGGSPLHF.

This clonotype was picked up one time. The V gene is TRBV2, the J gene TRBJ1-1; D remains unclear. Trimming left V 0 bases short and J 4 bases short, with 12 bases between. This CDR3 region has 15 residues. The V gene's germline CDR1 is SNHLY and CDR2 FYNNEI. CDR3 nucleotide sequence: TGTGCCAGCAGTGAAGCGACGACGGTGGGCACTGAAGCTTTCTTT. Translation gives CASSEATTVGTEAFF.

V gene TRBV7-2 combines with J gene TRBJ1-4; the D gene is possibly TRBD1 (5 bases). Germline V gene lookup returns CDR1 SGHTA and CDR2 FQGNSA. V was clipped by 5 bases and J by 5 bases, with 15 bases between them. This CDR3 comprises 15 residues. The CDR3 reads CASSGRTRLNEKLFF. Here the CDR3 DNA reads TGTGCCAGCAGCGGTAGGACAAGACTCAATGAAAAACTGTTTTTT.

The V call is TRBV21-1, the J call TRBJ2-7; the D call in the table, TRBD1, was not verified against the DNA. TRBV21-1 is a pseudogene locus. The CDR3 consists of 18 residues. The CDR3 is CASRVPGPGEFTDPEQYF. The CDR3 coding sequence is TGTGCCAGCCGCGTACCGGGACCAGGAGAGTTCACCGATCCCGAGCAGTACTTC.

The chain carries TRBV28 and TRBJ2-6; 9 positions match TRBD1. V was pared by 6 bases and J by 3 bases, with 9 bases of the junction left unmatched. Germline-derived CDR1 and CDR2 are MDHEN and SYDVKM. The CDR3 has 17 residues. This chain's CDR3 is CASRSPGTGSGANVLTF. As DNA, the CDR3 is TGTGCCAGCAGGAGTCCCGGGACAGGGAGTGGGGCCAACGTCCTGACTTTC.

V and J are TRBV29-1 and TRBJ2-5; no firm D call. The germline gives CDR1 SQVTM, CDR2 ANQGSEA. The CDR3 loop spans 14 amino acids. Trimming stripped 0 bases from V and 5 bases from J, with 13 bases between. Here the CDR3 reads CSVEDTGVEETQYF. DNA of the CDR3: TGCAGCGTTGAAGATACGGGTGTTGAGGAGACCCAGTACTTC.

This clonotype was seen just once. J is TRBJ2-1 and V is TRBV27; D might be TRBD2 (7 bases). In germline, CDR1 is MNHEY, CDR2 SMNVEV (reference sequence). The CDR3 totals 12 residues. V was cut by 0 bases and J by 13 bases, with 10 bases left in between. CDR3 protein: CASSLSRGAQFF. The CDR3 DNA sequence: TGTGCCAGCAGTTTATCTCGGGGGGCCCAGTTCTTC.

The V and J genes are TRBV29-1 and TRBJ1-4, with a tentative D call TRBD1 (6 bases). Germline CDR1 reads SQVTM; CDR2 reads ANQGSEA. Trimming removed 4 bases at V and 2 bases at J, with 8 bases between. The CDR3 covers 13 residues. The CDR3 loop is CSVAGVTNEKLFF. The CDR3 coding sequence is TGCAGCGTTGCAGGGGTGACTAATGAAAAACTGTTTTTT.

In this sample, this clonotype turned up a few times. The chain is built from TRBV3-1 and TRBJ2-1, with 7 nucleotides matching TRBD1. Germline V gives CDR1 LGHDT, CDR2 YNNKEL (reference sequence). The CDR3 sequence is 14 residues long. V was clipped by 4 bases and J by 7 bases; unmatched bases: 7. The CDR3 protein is CASSRDRVRNEQFF. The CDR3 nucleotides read TGTGCCAGCAGCCGCGACAGGGTTCGGAATGAGCAGTTCTTC.

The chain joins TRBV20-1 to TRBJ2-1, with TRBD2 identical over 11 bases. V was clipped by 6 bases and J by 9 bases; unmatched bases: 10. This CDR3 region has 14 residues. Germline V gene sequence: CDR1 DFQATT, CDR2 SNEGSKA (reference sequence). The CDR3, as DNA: TGCAGTGCAGGGGCTAGCGGGGGGTTAGGTGAGCAGTTCTTC. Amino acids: CSAGASGGLGEQFF.

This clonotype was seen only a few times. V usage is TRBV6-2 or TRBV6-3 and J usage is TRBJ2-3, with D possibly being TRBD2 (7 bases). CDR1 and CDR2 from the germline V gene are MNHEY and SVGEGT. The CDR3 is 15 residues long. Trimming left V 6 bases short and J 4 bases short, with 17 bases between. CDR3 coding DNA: TGTGCCAGCAGCTATCTCGGCGGGGGCGCAGATACGCAGTATTTT. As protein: CASSYLGGGADTQYF.

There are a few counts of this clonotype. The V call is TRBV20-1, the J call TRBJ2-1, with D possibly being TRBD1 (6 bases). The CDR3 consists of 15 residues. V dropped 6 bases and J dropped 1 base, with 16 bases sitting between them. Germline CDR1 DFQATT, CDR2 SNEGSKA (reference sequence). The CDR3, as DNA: TGCAGTGCCCTAGTTGGGGGCCAGTCCTACAATGAGCAGTTCTTC. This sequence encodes CSALVGGQSYNEQFF.

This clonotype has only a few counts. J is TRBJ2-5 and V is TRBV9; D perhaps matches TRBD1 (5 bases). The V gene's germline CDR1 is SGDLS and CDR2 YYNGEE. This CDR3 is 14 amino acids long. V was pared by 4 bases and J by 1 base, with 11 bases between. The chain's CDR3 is CASSPRTSQETQYF. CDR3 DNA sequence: TGTGCCAGCAGCCCCCGGACAAGCCAAGAGACCCAGTACTTC.

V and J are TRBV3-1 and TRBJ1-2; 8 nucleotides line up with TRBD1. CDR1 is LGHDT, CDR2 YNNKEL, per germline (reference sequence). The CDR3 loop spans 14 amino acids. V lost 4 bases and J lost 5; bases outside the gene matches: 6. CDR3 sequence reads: CASSPAGGQYGYTF. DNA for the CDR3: TGTGCCAGCAGCCCGGCAGGGGGCCAATATGGCTACACCTTC.

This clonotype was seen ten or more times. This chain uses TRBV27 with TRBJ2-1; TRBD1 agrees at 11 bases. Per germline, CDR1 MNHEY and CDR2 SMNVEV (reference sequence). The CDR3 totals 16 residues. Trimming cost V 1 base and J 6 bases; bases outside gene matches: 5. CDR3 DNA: TGTGCCAGCAGTTTATTGAGGGACAGGGGGGTCAATGAGCAGTTCTTC. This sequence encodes CASSLLRDRGVNEQFF.

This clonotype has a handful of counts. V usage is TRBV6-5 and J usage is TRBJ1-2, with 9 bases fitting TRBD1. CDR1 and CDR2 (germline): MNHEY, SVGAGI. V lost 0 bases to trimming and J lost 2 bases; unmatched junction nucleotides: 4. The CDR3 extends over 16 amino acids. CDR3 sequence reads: CASSYSAGTGNYGYTF. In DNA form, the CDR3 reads TGTGCCAGCAGTTACTCCGCCGGGACAGGGAACTATGGCTACACCTTC.

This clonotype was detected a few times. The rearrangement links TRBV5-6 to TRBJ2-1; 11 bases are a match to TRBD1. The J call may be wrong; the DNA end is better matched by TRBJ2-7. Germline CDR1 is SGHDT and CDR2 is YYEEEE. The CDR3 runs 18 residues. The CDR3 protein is CASSLAGQGGSIYNEQYF. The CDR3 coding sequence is TGTGCCAGCAGCTTGGCGGGACAGGGGGGAAGTATCTACAATGAGCAGTACTTC.

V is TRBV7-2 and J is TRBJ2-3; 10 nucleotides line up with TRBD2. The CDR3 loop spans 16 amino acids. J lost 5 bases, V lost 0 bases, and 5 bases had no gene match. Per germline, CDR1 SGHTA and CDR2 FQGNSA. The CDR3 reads CASSLAWASGGDTQYF. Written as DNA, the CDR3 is TGTGCCAGCAGCTTAGCGTGGGCTAGCGGGGGAGATACGCAGTATTTT.

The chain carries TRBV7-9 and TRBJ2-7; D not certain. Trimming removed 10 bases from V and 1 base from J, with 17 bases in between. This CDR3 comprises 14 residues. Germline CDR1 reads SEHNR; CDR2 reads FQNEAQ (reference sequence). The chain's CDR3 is CATRIGQSSYEQYF. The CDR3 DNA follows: TGTGCCACCCGGATAGGTCAAAGTTCCTACGAGCAGTACTTC.

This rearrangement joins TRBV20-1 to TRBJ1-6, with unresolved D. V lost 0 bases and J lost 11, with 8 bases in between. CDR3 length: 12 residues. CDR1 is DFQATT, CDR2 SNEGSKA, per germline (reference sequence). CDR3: CSARDQVAPLHF. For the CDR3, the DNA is TGCAGTGCTAGAGATCAGGTCGCACCCCTCCACTTT.

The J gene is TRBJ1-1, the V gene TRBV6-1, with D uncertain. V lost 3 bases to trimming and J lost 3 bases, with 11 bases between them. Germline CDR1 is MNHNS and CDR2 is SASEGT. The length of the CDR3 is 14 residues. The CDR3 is CASSESGGDTEAFF. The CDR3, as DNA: TGTGCCAGCAGTGAGTCGGGCGGGGACACTGAAGCTTTCTTT.

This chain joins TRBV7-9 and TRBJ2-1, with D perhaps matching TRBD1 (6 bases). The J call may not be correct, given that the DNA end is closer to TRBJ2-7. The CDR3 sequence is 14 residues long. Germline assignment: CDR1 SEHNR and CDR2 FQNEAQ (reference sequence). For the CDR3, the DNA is TGTGCCAGCAACCTCAGGGGCCCCTACAATGAGCAGTACTTC. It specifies CASNLRGPYNEQYF.

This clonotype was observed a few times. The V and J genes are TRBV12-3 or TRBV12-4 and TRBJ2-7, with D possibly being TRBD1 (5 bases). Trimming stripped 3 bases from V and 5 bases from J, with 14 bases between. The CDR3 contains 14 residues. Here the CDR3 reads CASSFTAGYNEQYF. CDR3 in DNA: TGTGCCAGCAGTTTTACGGCAGGGTACAACGAGCAGTACTTC.

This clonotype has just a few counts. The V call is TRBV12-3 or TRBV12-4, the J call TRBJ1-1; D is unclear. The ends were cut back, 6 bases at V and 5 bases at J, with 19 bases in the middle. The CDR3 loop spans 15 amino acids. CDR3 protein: CASSPGGRRWTEAFF. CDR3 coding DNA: TGTGCCAGCAGCCCTGGAGGTCGCCGATGGACTGAAGCTTTCTTT.

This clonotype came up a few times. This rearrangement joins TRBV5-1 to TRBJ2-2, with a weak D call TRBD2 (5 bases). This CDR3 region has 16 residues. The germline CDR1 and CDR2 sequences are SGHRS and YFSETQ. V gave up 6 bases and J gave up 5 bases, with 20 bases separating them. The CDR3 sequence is CASTLLSASRTGELFF. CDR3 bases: TGCGCCAGCACCCTCCTCTCGGCTAGCAGGACCGGGGAGCTGTTTTTT.